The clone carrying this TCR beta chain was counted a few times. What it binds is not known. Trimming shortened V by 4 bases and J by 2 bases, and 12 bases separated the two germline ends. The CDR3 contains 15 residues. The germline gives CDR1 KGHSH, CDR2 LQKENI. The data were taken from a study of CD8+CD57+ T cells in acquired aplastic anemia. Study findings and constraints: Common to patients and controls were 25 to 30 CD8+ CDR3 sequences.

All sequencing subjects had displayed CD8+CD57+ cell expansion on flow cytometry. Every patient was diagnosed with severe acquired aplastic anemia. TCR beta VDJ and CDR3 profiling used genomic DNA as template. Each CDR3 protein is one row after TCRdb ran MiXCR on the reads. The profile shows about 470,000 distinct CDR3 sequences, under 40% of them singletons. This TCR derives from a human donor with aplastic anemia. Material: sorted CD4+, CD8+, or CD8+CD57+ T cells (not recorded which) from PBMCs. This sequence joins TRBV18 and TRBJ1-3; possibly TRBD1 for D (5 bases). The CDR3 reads CASSLDAGAGNTIYF. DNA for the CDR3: TGTGCCAGCTCACTGGACGCGGGGGCTGGAAACACCATATATTTT.